The rows below give T cell receptor beta chains drawn from one sample of a study of T cell clones after liver transplantation. Sequencing used immunoSEQ multiplex PCR; TCRdb keeps in-frame clones, though not all of them. The sample lists tens of thousands of clones, 60% to 80% seen once, with around 9.1% in the top ten. Source: CD4+ T cells from blood, taken at the 22-month timepoint. The receptors shown here come from a human patient who received a liver transplant. Some T cells may arise from the graft donor. The CDR3 runs from the conserved cysteine through the conserved F or W. The D gene is left open where the match is weak. The size of a clone is reported for some rows only, either as once, few or many, or as a class for expanded clones.

D gene	clone size	V gene	J gene	CDR3 protein	CDR3 DNA
-	-	TRBV4-2	TRBJ2-2	CASSQESGSANTGELFF	TGTGCCAGCAGCCAGGAATCCGGGAGCGCGAACACCGGGGAGCTGTTTTTT
TRBD1	once	TRBV11-3	TRBJ2-7	CASSLDGQGDYEQYF	TGTGCCAGCAGCTTAGACGGACAGGGGGACTACGAGCAGTACTTC
TRBD1	-	TRBV7-9	TRBJ2-1	CASSLGQTYNEQFF	TGTGCCAGCAGCCTGGGACAGACCTACAATGAGCAGTTCTTC
-	-	TRBV7-9	TRBJ1-4	CASGGEFELFF	TGTGCCAGTGGGGGCGAATTTGAACTGTTTTTT
TRBD1	-	TRBV28	TRBJ1-5	CASSRTGGSNQPQHF	TGTGCCAGCAGTCGGACAGGGGGGAGCAATCAGCCCCAGCATTTT
TRBD1	-	TRBV19	TRBJ2-2	CASSPGTGNTGELFF	TGTGCCAGTAGTCCCGGGACAGGTAACACCGGGGAGCTGTTTTTT
TRBD1	-	TRBV5-1	TRBJ2-7	CASSWGQGEQYF	TGCGCCAGCAGCTGGGGACAGGGCGAGCAGTACTTC
TRBD1	-	TRBV6-5	TRBJ1-1	CASSRTGGTEAFF	TGTGCCAGCAGTAGAACAGGGGGCACTGAAGCTTTCTTT
-	-	TRBV10-2	TRBJ2-2	CASMGGGRNTGELFF	TGCGCCAGCATGGGCGGGGGCAGGAACACCGGGGAGCTGTTTTTT
-	-	TRBV2	TRBJ1-5	CASSERADRKAQHF	TGTGCCAGCAGTGAGAGGGCGGACCGTAAGGCCCAGCATTTT
TRBD1	-	TRBV5-1	TRBJ1-3	CASSSGDRAGNTIYF	TGCGCCAGCAGCTCCGGTGACAGGGCTGGAAACACCATATATTTT
TRBD1	-	TRBV7-8	TRBJ2-7	CASRDTGTGYYEQYF	TGTGCCAGCAGAGACACCGGGACAGGGTACTACGAGCAGTACTTC
TRBD2	-	TRBV11-2	TRBJ2-7	CASSPRLAGGHEQYF	TGTGCCAGCAGCCCCCGACTAGCGGGGGGGCACGAGCAGTACTTC
-	-	TRBV7-6	TRBJ1-3	CASSLEGRVAGNTIYF	TGTGCCAGCAGCTTAGAAGGACGGGTAGCTGGAAACACCATATATTTT
-	-	TRBV4-1	TRBJ2-4	CASSQFLATISRIAKNIQYF	TGCGCCAGCAGCCAATTCCTGGCTACTATTTCCCGTATAGCCAAAAACATTCAGTACTTC
TRBD1	-	TRBV10-3	TRBJ1-4	CAISEKGQLATNEKLFF	TGTGCCATCAGTGAGAAGGGACAGCTAGCAACTAATGAAAAACTGTTTTTT
-	-	TRBV9	TRBJ2-3	CASSEGGAAGTDTQYF	TGTGCCAGCAGTGAAGGGGGGGCCGCGGGCACAGATACGCAGTATTTT
TRBD1	few	TRBV28	TRBJ1-2	CASSLWGRDRAYGYTF	TGTGCCAGCAGTTTATGGGGCCGGGACAGGGCCTATGGCTACACCTTC
TRBD1	-	TRBV28	TRBJ2-6	CASSSPGQINSGANVLTF	TGTGCCAGCAGTTCCCCGGGACAGATAAACTCTGGGGCCAACGTCCTGACTTTC
TRBD2	-	TRBV7-2	TRBJ2-2	CASTISGGPNTGELFF	TGTGCCAGCACTATCAGCGGGGGGCCGAACACCGGGGAGCTGTTTTTT
-	many	TRBV19	TRBJ1-4	CASSIRGDGEKLFF	TGTGCCAGTAGTATCAGAGGAGATGGTGAAAAACTGTTTTTT
TRBD2	-	TRBV6-6	TRBJ2-7	CASKLAGGYEQYF	TGTGCCAGCAAGTTAGCGGGGGGTTACGAGCAGTACTTC
-	-	TRBV10-3	TRBJ1-2	CAISDPAGTHGYTF	TGTGCCATCAGTGACCCCGCGGGAACCCATGGCTACACCTTC
-	-	TRBV11-2	TRBJ2-5	CASSHLSTGTQYF	TGTGCCAGCAGCCATCTATCAACTGGGACCCAGTACTTC
-	-	TRBV30	TRBJ1-3	CAWRRAELNTIYF	TGTGCCTGGAGGCGAGCCGAACTTAACACCATATATTTT
-	-	TRBV14	TRBJ2-7	CASSPLRGGGSYEQYF	TGTGCCAGCAGCCCATTGAGGGGGGGCGGCTCCTACGAGCAGTACTTC
-	once	TRBV4-2	TRBJ2-3	CASSSRLGTDTQYF	TGTGCCAGCAGCTCTCGACTGGGCACAGATACGCAGTATTTT
-	few	TRBV28	TRBJ2-7	CASSLLQGGQYF	TGTGCCAGCAGTTTATTACAGGGAGGGCAGTACTTC
TRBD1	-	TRBV28	TRBJ1-5	CASSLNGQAGDSNQPQHF	TGTGCCAGCAGTTTAAATGGACAGGCGGGGGATAGCAATCAGCCCCAGCATTTT